This TCR beta chain derives from a study of blood T cell repertoires in COVID-19. Study summary: The cDNA or gDNA used as material had been derived from T cells, B-cell-depleted T cells, or PBMCs.

Germline trimming cut 4 bases from V and 1 base from J; bases unmatched to any gene: 10. The CDR3 is 17 amino acids. Germline CDR1 is LNHDA and CDR2 is SQIVND (reference sequence). Authors' processing steps: Reference gene primer amplification gave estimated nucleated cell counts. Measured with immunoSEQ multiplex PCR; TCRdb has only the in-frame clones, and not every one. D and trimming were read from the DNA, whereas the V and J calls and clone size are those reported in that table. Of under 200,000 clones detected, approximately 79% appear once; the ten largest clones hold roughly an eighth. The source is a man aged 30 to 39 with active or convalescent COVID-19. The genes are TRBV19 and TRBJ2-5, with 9 bases aligning to TRBD1. Sequenced input: peripheral blood. The CDR3 DNA sequence: TGTGCCAGTAGTAGGGGACAGGGTCTGGGGGTCCAAGAGACCCAGTACTTC. Its protein is CASSRGQGLGVQETQYF.